These T cell receptor beta chains were read from a single sample in a study of blood T cells in healthy people across ages. TCRdb called the 5' RACE reads again in MiXCR, with one record for every CDR3 protein. The sample carries about 1 million distinct CDR3 sequences, more than 35% recorded once. Sequenced material: blood. These receptors came from a woman in her sixties or seventies in good health. Each CDR3 is given with its conserved first and last residue. The order of the fields is D gene, clone size, J gene, V gene, CDR3 DNA, CDR3 protein. The D gene is left open where the match is weak. Not all rows give a size; the values are once, few, many and, for expanded clones, a class.

- | - | TRBJ2-7 | TRBV20-1 | TGCAGTGCTAGAGATCGGCGTCACAATGAGCAGTACTTC | CSARDRRHNEQYF
TRBD2 | few | TRBJ2-2 | TRBV10-3 | TGTGCCATCAGTTTGGGGGGGACTCCGAACACCGGGGAGCTGTTTTTT | CAISLGGTPNTGELFF
TRBD1 | - | TRBJ2-3 | TRBV6-1 | TGTGCCAGCAGTCATCTGACAGGACAGGGGTTGGATACGCAGTATTTT | CASSHLTGQGLDTQYF
- | few | TRBJ2-7 | TRBV12-3/TRBV12-4 | TGTGCCAGCAGTTTGGCCCCTACCTACGAGCAGTACTTC | CASSLAPTYEQYF
- | - | TRBJ2-2 | TRBV2 | TGTGCCAGCACAGGAGCGGGGAACACCGGGGAGCTGTTTTTT | CASTGAGNTGELFF
TRBD2 | few | TRBJ2-5 | TRBV7-7 | TGTGCCAGCAGCTTCGGTCTAGCGGGTTTACAAGAGACCCAGTACTTC | CASSFGLAGLQETQYF
- | many | TRBJ2-1 | TRBV29-1 | TGCAGCGTTTATGACCCACCCCAATACAATGAGCAGTTCTTC | CSVYDPPQYNEQFF
TRBD2 | once | TRBJ2-5 | TRBV7-9 | TGTGCCAGCAGCTCCGGGGGGTACCAAGAGACCCAGTACTTC | CASSSGGYQETQYF
- | - | TRBJ2-1 | TRBV6-5 | TGTGCCAGCAGCCTCGGACAGAATTACAATGAGCAGTTCTTC | CASSLGQNYNEQFF
- | few | TRBJ2-7 | TRBV28 | TGTGCCAGCACCCCAGCGGGTAGGGCAGGCTCCTACGAGCAGTACTTC | CASTPAGRAGSYEQYF
- | - | TRBJ2-1 | TRBV6-5 | TGTGCCAGCAGTTGGTCGGGACTGAATCACAATGAGCAGTTCTTC | CASSWSGLNHNEQFF
- | few | TRBJ2-7 | TRBV25-1 | TGTGCCAGCACCGGGGGACTTTACGAGCAGTACTTC | CASTGGLYEQYF
TRBD2 | - | TRBJ2-5 | TRBV12-5 | TGTGCTAGTCAGGCGGGAGGGGGAGAGACCCAGTACTTC | CASQAGGGETQYF
- | many | TRBJ2-1 | TRBV27 | TGTGCCAGCAGTTTATCGGTCAGCTCCTACAATGAGCAGTTCTTC | CASSLSVSSYNEQFF
- | few | TRBJ2-7 | TRBV20-1 | TGCAGTGCTAGTCAAGGGACCTACGAGCAGTACTTC | CSASQGTYEQYF
- | - | TRBJ2-3 | TRBV7-3 | TGTGCCAGCGGTGGGGGTGAAACAGATACGCAGTATTTT | CASGGGETDTQYF
- | few | TRBJ2-5 | TRBV2 | TGTGCCAGCAGTGAGGAGGGACAGCCGGCAGAGACCCAGTACTTC | CASSEEGQPAETQYF
TRBD2 | - | TRBJ2-2 | TRBV6-2/TRBV6-3 | TGTGCCAGCATCCACTCTGGCGGGAGGACCACCGGGGAGCTGTTTTTT | CASIHSGGRTTGELFF
- | - | TRBJ1-1 | TRBV5-1 | TGCGCCAGCGGTATGGGGGTGGGCGACACTGAAGCTTTCTTT | CASGMGVGDTEAFF
- | few | TRBJ2-3 | TRBV7-9 | TGTGCCAGCAGCTTAGAGCGACCCACAGATACGCAGTATTTT | CASSLERPTDTQYF
- | - | TRBJ2-3 | TRBV4-1 | TGCGCCAGCAGCCCTGGCGCAGGGCGTACGCAGTATTTT | CASSPGAGRTQYF
- | - | TRBJ2-5 | TRBV5-4 | TGTGCCAGCAGCGCCGGGGACACCGAAGAGACCCAGTACTTC | CASSAGDTEETQYF
- | - | TRBJ2-5 | TRBV6-1 | TGTGCCAGCATTCGCCTCCCGCAAGAGACCCAGTACTTC | CASIRLPQETQYF
- | - | TRBJ2-7 | TRBV7-2 | TGTGCCAGCAGCTTCACTAATGGGGTTATCGACGAGCAGTACTTC | CASSFTNGVIDEQYF
- | - | TRBJ1-2 | TRBV12-3/TRBV12-4 | TGTGCCAGCAGGACAGGTATAGGCTACACCTTC | CASRTGIGYTF
- | - | TRBJ2-7 | TRBV21-1 | TGTGCCAGCAGCGACACCCCGGGAACGCACTACGAGCAGTACTTC | CASSDTPGTHYEQYF
TRBD2 | - | TRBJ2-1 | TRBV5-1 | TGCGCCAGCAGCTTAGCGGGAGTTATGGATGAGCAGTTCTTC | CASSLAGVMDEQFF
- | - | TRBJ2-7 | TRBV4-2 | TGTGCCAGCAGCCAAGACGTCCGATCGGATTACGAGCAGTACTTC | CASSQDVRSDYEQYF
- | - | TRBJ2-7 | TRBV7-9 | TGTGCCAGCAGCTCCGGATCGCAGGGAGGCGAGCAGTACTTC | CASSSGSQGGEQYF
TRBD2 | - | TRBJ2-7 | TRBV6-5 | TGTGCCAGCAGTTTACGGACTAGCCGATCCTACGAGCAGTACTTC | CASSLRTSRSYEQYF
- | - | TRBJ1-4 | TRBV4-2 | TGTGCCAGCACACTCGGGCCAGCGGGGGAAAAACTGTTTTTT | CASTLGPAGEKLFF
TRBD2 | - | TRBJ2-3 | TRBV24-1 | TGTGCCACCAGTGAGCGGGAGAGAACAGATACGCAGTATTTT | CATSERERTDTQYF
TRBD2 | - | TRBJ2-7 | TRBV27 | TGTGCCAGCAGTAGACCTAGCGGGAGGGCCTCCTACGAGCAGTACTTC | CASSRPSGRASYEQYF
- | - | TRBJ1-3 | TRBV7-2 | TGTGCCAGCAGCCCATACCCTCCAGGTGCCGGAAACACCATATATTTT | CASSPYPPGAGNTIYF
- | few | TRBJ2-5 | TRBV20-1 | TGCAGTGCTAGGGGGGACTACCAAGAGACCCAGTACTTC | CSARGDYQETQYF
- | - | TRBJ1-2 | TRBV7-9 | TGTGCCAGCAGCTTAGCGATGGGGGTAGGGGGCTACACCTTC | CASSLAMGVGGYTF
- | - | TRBJ2-6 | TRBV28 | TGTGCCAGCAGCGTCACGGGGGGCGCGCCTCTCGGGGCCAACGTCCTGACTTTC | CASSVTGGAPLGANVLTF
- | - | TRBJ2-3 | TRBV24-1 | TGTGCCACCAGTGATCCAGGGCGCCATACGCAGTATTTT | CATSDPGRHTQYF
- | - | TRBJ2-7 | TRBV28 | TGTGCCAGCAGTTTTTCCGGCTCGCATTACGAGCAGTACTTC | CASSFSGSHYEQYF